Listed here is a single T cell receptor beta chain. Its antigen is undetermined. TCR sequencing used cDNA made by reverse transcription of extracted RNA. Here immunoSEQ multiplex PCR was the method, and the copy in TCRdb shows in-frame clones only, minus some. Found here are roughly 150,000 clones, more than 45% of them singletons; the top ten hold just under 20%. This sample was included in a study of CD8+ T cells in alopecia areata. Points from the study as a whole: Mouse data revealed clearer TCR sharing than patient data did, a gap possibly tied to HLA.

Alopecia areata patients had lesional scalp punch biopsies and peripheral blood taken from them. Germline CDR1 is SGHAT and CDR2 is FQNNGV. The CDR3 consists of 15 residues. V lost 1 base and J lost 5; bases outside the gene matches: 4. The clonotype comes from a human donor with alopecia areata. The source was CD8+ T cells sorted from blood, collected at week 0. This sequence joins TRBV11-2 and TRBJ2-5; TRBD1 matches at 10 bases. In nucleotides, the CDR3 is TGTGCCAGCAGCTTAGGACAGGGGGCTGGGGAGACCCAGTACTTC. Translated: CASSLGQGAGETQYF.